This TCR beta chain stems from a study of cytomegalovirus exposure and HLA in healthy donors. Overall study: Of around 410 genotyped donors, 80% to 85% grouped in the Caucasian-associated ancestry cluster. Whole-study results and caveats: CMV serostatus was the only immune exposure information that was available.

A word on this clone: Its antigen is unknown.

Use of 60 Vbeta and 13 Jbeta primers characterized the PCR. Only in-frame clones appear in the TCRdb table, and some are missing; sequencing was by immunoSEQ multiplex PCR. The data show under 130,000 clones, around three quarters seen once. There are 16 residues in the CDR3. From germline, CDR1 is SEHNR and CDR2 FQNEAQ (reference sequence). V dropped 4 bases and J dropped 0 bases, with 13 bases sitting between them. The sequencing input was PBMCs. This clonotype was sampled from a man aged 45-65 years in good health and CMV-seropositive. The chain links TRBV7-9 to TRBJ1-5; a weak D match, TRBD1 (5 bases). The CDR3 nucleotides read TGTGCCAGCAGCTCGAATCGGGGGGATAGCAATCAGCCCCAGCATTTT. This translates into CASSSNRGDSNQPQHF.